This T cell receptor beta chain is from a study of blood T cell repertoires in COVID-19. Germline lookup yields CDR1 MNHEY and CDR2 SVGAGI. Trimming took 7 bases from V and 0 from J, leaving 9 bases between them. The CDR3 has 14 amino acids. Clones were sequenced by immunoSEQ multiplex PCR, and TCRdb holds only the in-frame ones, with some missing. The table has 64,000 or so clones, approximately 78% seen once. This clonotype was sampled from a human donor in a cohort sampled during active COVID-19. The sequencing sample was made of peripheral blood. The chain couples TRBV6-5 to TRBJ2-2, with D possibly being TRBD2 (6 bases). CDR3: CASKWGANTGELFF. CDR3 nucleotides: TGTGCCAGCAAATGGGGGGCGAACACCGGGGAGCTGTTTTTT.